This T cell receptor beta chain was profiled in a study of human T cells and chemical hapten exposure. This clonotype was seen repeatedly, ten times or more. V shed 5 bases and J shed 2 bases, with 16 bases lying between them. CDR1 is MNHEY and CDR2 is SMNVEV in the germline V gene (reference sequence). This CDR3 comprises 15 residues. TCRdb recomputed calls from the RACE reads with MiXCR, one row per CDR3 protein. Of under 45,000 distinct CDR3 sequences in the sample, 5.5% are singletons; the top ten hold 9.5% to 15%. Time point defined: healthy volunteer bleed at 6 weeks. From whole blood left unfractionated, total RNA was extracted.

The J gene is TRBJ2-7, the V gene TRBV27; D assignment may be TRBD1 or TRBD2 (5 bases each). Material: whole blood. This receptor was identified in a human donor in good health. Some clones in this sample may be carry-over from other donors' samples. The CDR3 loop is CASSHRAGRAYEQYF. The CDR3, as DNA: TGTGCCAGCAGTCATCGGGCAGGGCGGGCCTACGAGCAGTACTTC.